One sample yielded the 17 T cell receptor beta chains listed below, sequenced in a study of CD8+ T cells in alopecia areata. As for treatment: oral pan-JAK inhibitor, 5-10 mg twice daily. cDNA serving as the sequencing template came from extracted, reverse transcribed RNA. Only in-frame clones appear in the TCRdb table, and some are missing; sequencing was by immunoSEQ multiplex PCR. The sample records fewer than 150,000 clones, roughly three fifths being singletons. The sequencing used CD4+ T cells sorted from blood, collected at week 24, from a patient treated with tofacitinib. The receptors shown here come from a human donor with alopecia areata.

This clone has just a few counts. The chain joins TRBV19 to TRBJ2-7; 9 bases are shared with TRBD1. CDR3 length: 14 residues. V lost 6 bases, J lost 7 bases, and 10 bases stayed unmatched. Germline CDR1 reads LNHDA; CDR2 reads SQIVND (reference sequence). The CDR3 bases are TGTGCCAGTAGATCGTGGACAGGGGAGGGAGAGCAGTACTTC. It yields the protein CASRSWTGEGEQYF.

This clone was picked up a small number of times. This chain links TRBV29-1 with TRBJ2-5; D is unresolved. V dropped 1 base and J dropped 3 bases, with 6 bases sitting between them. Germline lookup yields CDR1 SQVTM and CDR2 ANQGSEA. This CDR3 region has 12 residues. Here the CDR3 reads CSVEAGEETQYF. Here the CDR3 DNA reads TGCAGCGTTGAAGCTGGGGAAGAGACCCAGTACTTC.

DNA for the CDR3: TGCGCCAGCAGCTTCCCCCGGGGGGCCTACAATGAGCAGTTCTTC. As protein: CASSFPRGAYNEQFF. V gene TRBV5-1 combines with J gene TRBJ2-1; 7 bases map to TRBD2. The V gene's germline CDR1 is SGHRS and CDR2 YFSETQ. Unmatched junction bases numbered 4, after V lost 2 bases and J lost 2 bases. This CDR3 contains 15 residues.

In DNA form, the CDR3 reads TGTGCCAGTAGCCCCTTGGGAGGTACTGAAGCTTTCTTT. This gives the protein CASSPLGGTEAFF. V is TRBV19 and J is TRBJ1-1; the D is unclear. Germline V gene data show CDR1 as LNHDA and CDR2 as SQIVND (reference sequence). The germline V and J ends were trimmed by 6 bases and 5 bases, with 13 bases remaining between them. The CDR3 spans 13 residues. The whole variable domain, filled in from reference TRBV19 and TRBJ1-1, reads DGGITQSPKYLFRKEGQNVTLSCEQNLNHDAMYWYRQDPGQGLRLIYYSQIVNDFQKGDIAEGYSVSREKKESFPLTVTSAQKNPTAFYLCASSPLGGTEAFFGQGTRLTVV.

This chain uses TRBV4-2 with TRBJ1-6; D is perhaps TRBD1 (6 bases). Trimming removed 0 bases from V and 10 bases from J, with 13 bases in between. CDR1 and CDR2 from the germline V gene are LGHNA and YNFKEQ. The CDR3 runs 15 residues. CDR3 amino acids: CASSQEGQGQSPLHF. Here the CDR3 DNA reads TGTGCCAGCAGCCAAGAAGGCCAGGGGCAGTCACCCCTCCACTTT.

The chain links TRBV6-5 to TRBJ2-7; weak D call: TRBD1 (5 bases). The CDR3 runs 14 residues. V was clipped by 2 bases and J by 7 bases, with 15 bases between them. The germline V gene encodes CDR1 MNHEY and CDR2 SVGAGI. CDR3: CASSYGQGWWEQYF. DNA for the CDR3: TGTGCCAGCAGTTACGGGCAGGGATGGTGGGAGCAGTACTTC.

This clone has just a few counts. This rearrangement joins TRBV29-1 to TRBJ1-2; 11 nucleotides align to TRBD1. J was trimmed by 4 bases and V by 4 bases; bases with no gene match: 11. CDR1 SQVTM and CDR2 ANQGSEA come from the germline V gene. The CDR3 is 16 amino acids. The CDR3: CSVGGTGGSGGYGYTF. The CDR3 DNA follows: TGCAGCGTTGGGGGGACAGGGGGATCCGGCGGCTATGGCTACACCTTC.

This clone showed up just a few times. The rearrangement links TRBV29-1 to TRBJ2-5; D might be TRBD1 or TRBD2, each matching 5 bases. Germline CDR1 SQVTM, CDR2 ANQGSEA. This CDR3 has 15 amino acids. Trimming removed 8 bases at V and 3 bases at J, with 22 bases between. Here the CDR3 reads CSHTFTPGPEETQYF. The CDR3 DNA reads TGCAGCCATACTTTTACGCCGGGACCCGAAGAGACCCAGTACTTC.

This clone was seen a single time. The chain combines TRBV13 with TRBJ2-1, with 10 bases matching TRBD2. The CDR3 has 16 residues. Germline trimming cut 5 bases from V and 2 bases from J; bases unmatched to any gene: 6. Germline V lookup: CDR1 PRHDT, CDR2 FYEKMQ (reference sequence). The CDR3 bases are TGTGCCAGCAGCGCATCCCTAGCGGGGGCCTACAATGAGCAGTTCTTC. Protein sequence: CASSASLAGAYNEQFF.

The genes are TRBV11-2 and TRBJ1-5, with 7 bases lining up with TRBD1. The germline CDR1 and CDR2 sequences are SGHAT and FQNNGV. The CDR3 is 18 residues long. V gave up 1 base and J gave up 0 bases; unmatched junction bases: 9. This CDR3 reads CASSLVPGRGYSNQPQHF. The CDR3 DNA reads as TGTGCCAGCAGCTTAGTCCCTGGCAGGGGGTATAGCAATCAGCCCCAGCATTTT.

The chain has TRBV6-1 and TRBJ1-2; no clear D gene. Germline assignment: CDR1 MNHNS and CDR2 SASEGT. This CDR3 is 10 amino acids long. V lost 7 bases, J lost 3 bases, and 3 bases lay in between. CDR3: CASTDYGYTF. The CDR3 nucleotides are TGTGCCAGCACCGACTATGGCTACACCTTC.

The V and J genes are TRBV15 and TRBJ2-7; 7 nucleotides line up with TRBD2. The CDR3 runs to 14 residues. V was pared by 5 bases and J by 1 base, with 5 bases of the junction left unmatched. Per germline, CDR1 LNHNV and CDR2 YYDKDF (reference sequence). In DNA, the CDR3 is TGTGCCACCAGCCCCGGGGGGACTTCCTACGAGCAGTACTTC. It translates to CATSPGGTSYEQYF.

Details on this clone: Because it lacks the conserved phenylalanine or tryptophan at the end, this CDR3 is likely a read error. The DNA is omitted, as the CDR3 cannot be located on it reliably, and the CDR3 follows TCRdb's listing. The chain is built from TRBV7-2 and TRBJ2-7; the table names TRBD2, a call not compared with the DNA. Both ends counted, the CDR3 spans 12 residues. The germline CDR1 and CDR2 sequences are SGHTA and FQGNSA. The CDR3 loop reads CASSREVGALLL.

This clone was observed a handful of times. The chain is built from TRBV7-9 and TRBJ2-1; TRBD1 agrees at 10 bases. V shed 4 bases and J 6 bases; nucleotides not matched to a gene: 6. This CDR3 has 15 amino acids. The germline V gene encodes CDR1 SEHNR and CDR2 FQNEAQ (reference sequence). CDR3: CASSSGTGATNEQFF. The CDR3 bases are TGTGCCAGCAGCTCCGGGACAGGGGCGACCAATGAGCAGTTCTTC.

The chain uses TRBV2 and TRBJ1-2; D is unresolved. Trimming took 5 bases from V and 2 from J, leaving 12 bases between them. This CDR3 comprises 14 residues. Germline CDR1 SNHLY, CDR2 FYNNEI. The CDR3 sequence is CASSPLIDNYGYTF. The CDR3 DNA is TGTGCCAGCAGTCCTTTGATCGACAACTATGGCTACACCTTC. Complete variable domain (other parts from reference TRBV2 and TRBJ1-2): EPEVTQTPSHQVTQMGQEVILRCVPISNHLYFYWYRQILGQKVEFLVSFYNNEISEKSEIFDDQFSVERPDGSNFTLKIRSTKLEDSAMYFCASSPLIDNYGYTFGSGTRLTVV.

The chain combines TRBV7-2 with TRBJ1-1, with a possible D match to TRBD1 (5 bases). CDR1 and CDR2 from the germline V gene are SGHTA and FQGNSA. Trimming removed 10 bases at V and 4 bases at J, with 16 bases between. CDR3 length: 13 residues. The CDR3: CATSTDGSTEAFF. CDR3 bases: TGTGCCACTTCGACAGACGGTTCCACTGAAGCTTTCTTT.

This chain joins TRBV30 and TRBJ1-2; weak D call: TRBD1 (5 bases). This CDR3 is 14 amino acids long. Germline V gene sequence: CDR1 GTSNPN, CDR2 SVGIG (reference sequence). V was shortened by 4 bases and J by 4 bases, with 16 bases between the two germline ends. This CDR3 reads CAWNSGGLVYGYTF. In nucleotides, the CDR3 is TGTGCCTGGAATTCCGGGGGATTAGTCTATGGCTACACCTTC. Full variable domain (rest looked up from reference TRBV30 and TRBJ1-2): SQTIHQWPATLVQPVGSPLSLECTVEGTSNPNLYWYRQAAGRGLQLLFYSVGIGQISSEVPQNLSASRPQDRQFILSSKKLLLSDSGFYLCAWNSGGLVYGYTFGSGTRLTVV.